This TCR beta chain stems from a study of T-cell reconstitution after alpha-beta-depleted transplantation in children. The authors prepared the TCRbeta library with unique molecular identifiers. TCRdb re-called the PCR reads through MiXCR, storing one row per CDR3 protein. The table includes roughly 500,000 distinct CDR3 sequences, roughly 18% detected once. This clonotype was seen ten or more times. At one of its ends the junction is not consistent with the germline gene, which may arise from a read error. The CDR3 loop spans 13 amino acids. The source was PBMCs from the stem cell graft donor, collected from the stem cell graft. The V gene is TRBV12-3 or TRBV12-4, the J gene TRBJ2-7; D remains ambiguous. The receptor comes from a human donor who donated a stem cell graft to a child with acute lymphoblastic leukemia. The CDR3 sequence is CASSLAPAYEQYF. In nucleotides, the CDR3 is TGCGCCAGCAGCTTGGCGCCCGCCTACGAGCAGTACTTC.